This TCR beta chain was retrieved from a study of blood T cells in healthy people across ages. A few counts support this clonotype. Sample-barcoded 5' priming and a J-beta primer mix drove a second PCR of about 6 to 12 cycles. TCRdb reanalysed the 5' RACE reads using MiXCR and keeps one entry per CDR3 protein. The repertoire consists of about 780,000 distinct CDR3 sequences, with 35% to 60% occurring once and the leading ten covering around a sixth. V trimming: 6 bases; J trimming: 7 bases; junction bases outside the gene matches: 5. This CDR3 is built from 14 residues. The sample taken for sequencing was blood. V usage is TRBV12-3 or TRBV12-4 and J usage is TRBJ1-4; 10 bases align to TRBD1. The receptor was derived from an elderly man in good health. The CDR3 protein is CASSGTGEGEKLFF. CDR3 DNA sequence: TGTGCCAGCAGCGGGACAGGGGAAGGTGAAAAACTGTTTTTT.